These 27 T cell receptor beta chains originate from one sample sequenced in a study of blood T cell repertoires in COVID-19. Clones were sequenced by immunoSEQ multiplex PCR, and TCRdb holds only the in-frame ones, with some missing. This table has some 290,000 clones, roughly 83% appearing once. Sequenced material: peripheral blood. The receptors here all came from a man aged 55 to 69 who had recovered from COVID-19.

The genes are TRBV15 and TRBJ2-7; a weak D match, TRBD2 (5 bases). V lost 3 bases, J lost 2 bases, and 23 bases lay in between. This CDR3 has 18 amino acids. Germline values: CDR1 LNHNV, CDR2 YYDKDF (reference sequence). CDR3 DNA: TGTGCCACCAGCAGGGGCGAAGGTCGGGGTATCGTTACCTACGAGCAGTACTTC. Translation: CATSRGEGRGIVTYEQYF.

The chain has TRBV5-5 and TRBJ1-3, with a tentative D call TRBD1 (5 bases). Germline-derived CDR1 and CDR2 are SGHKS and YYEKEE (reference sequence). V was clipped by 0 bases and J by 2 bases, with 21 bases between them. This CDR3 has 19 residues. CDR3 coding DNA: TGTGCCAGCAGCTTGGAAGACCCCTGGGCCAGGGTGGCTGGAAACACCATATATTTT. It encodes CASSLEDPWARVAGNTIYF. Variable domain in full (rest from reference TRBV5-5 and TRBJ1-3): DAGVTQSPTHLIKTRGQQVTLRCSPISGHKSVSWYQQVLGQGPQFIFQYYEKEERGRGNFPDRFSARQFPNYSSELNVNALLLGDSALYLCASSLEDPWARVAGNTIYFGEGSWLTVV.

The chain is built from TRBV7-3 and TRBJ2-7; 11 bases map to TRBD2. The CDR3 covers 18 residues. In germline, CDR1 is SGHTA, CDR2 FQGTGA. V lost 5 bases, J lost 4 bases, and 16 bases stayed unmatched. The CDR3 nucleotides read TGTGCCAGCAGCCTAGCCGCGGGACTAGCGGAAGGGACTTACGAGCAGTACTTC. Translating gives CASSLAAGLAEGTYEQYF. Supplemented by reference TRBV7-3 and TRBJ2-7, the full variable domain reads GAGVSQTPSNKVTEKGKYVELRCDPISGHTALYWYRQSLGQGPEFLIYFQGTGAADDSGLPNDRFFAVRPEGSVSTLKIQRTERGDSAVYLCASSLAAGLAEGTYEQYFGPGTRLTVT.

This clone has more than one count but fewer than ten. The gene calls are TRBV9 and TRBJ2-2; D may be TRBD2 (5 bases). The CDR3 contains 14 residues. CDR1 is SGDLS and CDR2 is YYNGEE in the germline V gene. V dropped 3 bases and J dropped 5 bases, with 11 bases sitting between them. The CDR3 sequence is CASSAGLRTGELFF. The CDR3 DNA reads as TGTGCCAGCAGCGCAGGACTGAGGACCGGGGAGCTGTTTTTT.

This sequence joins TRBV7-8 and TRBJ1-2; D may be TRBD1 (6 bases). V gave up 5 bases and J gave up 4 bases, with 11 bases separating them. CDR3 length: 13 amino acids. Germline CDR1 is SGHVS and CDR2 is FQNEAQ. CDR3 in amino acids: CASSPGQLYGYTF. CDR3 coding DNA: TGTGCCAGCAGCCCGGGACAACTCTATGGCTACACCTTC.

The CDR3: CASSITPTSAGELFF. DNA of the CDR3: TGTGCCAGTAGTATCACTCCGACTAGCGCTGGGGAGCTGTTTTTT. The V and J genes are TRBV19 and TRBJ2-2; 8 bases fit TRBD2. Germline V lookup: CDR1 LNHDA, CDR2 SQIVND (reference sequence). V shed 3 bases and J 8 bases; nucleotides not matched to a gene: 8. The CDR3 is 15 residues long.

The sample holds one count of this clone. The rearrangement joins TRBV6-6 to TRBJ2-1; 8 bases are a match to TRBD2. The junction had 12 bases not matched to a gene; V was cut back by 6 bases and J by 2 bases. The V gene's germline CDR1 is MNHNY and CDR2 SVGAGI (reference sequence). The CDR3 is made up of 17 amino acids. The DNA of the CDR3 is TGTGCCAGCAGGCGAAGCAGACTAGCGCCTACCTACAATGAGCAGTTCTTC. Translated, it gives CASRRSRLAPTYNEQFF.

The chain carries TRBV28 and TRBJ2-5; D perhaps matches TRBD2 (5 bases). Germline V lookup: CDR1 MDHEN, CDR2 SYDVKM. The germline V and J ends were trimmed by 3 bases and 3 bases, with 20 bases remaining between them. The CDR3 extends over 17 amino acids. The CDR3 sequence: CASSFGLLQAGKETQYF. CDR3 nucleotide sequence: TGTGCCAGCAGTTTTGGGCTCCTACAAGCCGGGAAAGAGACCCAGTACTTC.

V and J are TRBV9 and TRBJ2-7, with a possible D match to TRBD2 (7 bases). The ends were cut back, 4 bases at V and 4 bases at J, with 21 bases in the middle. The CDR3 covers 16 residues. The V gene's germline CDR1 is SGDLS and CDR2 YYNGEE. The CDR3 coding sequence is TGTGCCAGCAGCCAATGGGGGGGCAGCCGGGAATACGAGCAGTACTTC. It translates to CASSQWGGSREYEQYF.

This clone came up a few times. This chain connects TRBV7-6 to TRBJ2-2; 8 bases map to TRBD2. The germline V gene has CDR1 SGHVS and CDR2 FNYEAQ. The CDR3 is 17 residues long. V gave up 0 bases and J gave up 6 bases; unmatched junction bases: 9. In nucleotides, the CDR3 is TGTGCCAGCAGCTTAGCGAGCCGCGGACTAGCCCCCGGGGAGCTGTTTTTT. Protein: CASSLASRGLAPGELFF.

The chain carries TRBV19 and TRBJ1-2; no definite D call. The CDR3 runs to 13 residues. Trimming took off 6 bases at V and 6 bases at J, with 14 bases between the two ends. Germline V CDR1 and CDR2: LNHDA, SQIVND (reference sequence). The CDR3 nucleotides are TGTGCCAGTAGGGTGTCAACCGGGGATGGCTACACCTTC. Translated: CASRVSTGDGYTF.

A single count supports this clone. V is TRBV7-9 and J is TRBJ2-1; TRBD2 matches at 11 bases. With V trimmed by 3 bases and J by 8 bases, 9 bases remained unmatched. Germline V CDR1 and CDR2: SEHNR, FQNEAQ (reference sequence). The CDR3 runs to 16 residues. CDR3 bases: TGTGCCAGCAGCTTGGTTAGCGGGGGGGCCGGCTATGAGCAGTTCTTC. This sequence encodes CASSLVSGGAGYEQFF.

The V and J genes are TRBV27 and TRBJ2-1; tentative D call: TRBD1 (6 bases). Between the trimmed V and J ends, which lost 6 bases and 7 bases, there was a span of 19 bases. Germline V gives CDR1 MNHEY, CDR2 SMNVEV (reference sequence). The CDR3 covers 15 residues. The CDR3 reads CASRPGTRVRNEQFF. The CDR3 coding sequence is TGTGCCAGCAGGCCCGGGACACGGGTCCGGAATGAGCAGTTCTTC.

There are a few counts of this clone. The CDR3 here is CASSKPWGQINQPQHF. CDR3 DNA: TGTGCCAGTAGTAAACCTTGGGGACAAATTAATCAGCCCCAGCATTTT. The chain is built from TRBV19 and TRBJ1-5; TRBD1 might be the D (6 bases). The CDR3 runs 16 residues. Trimming took off 4 bases at V and 4 bases at J, with 17 bases between the two ends. CDR1 is LNHDA and CDR2 is SQIVND in the germline V gene (reference sequence).

The chain joins TRBV19 to TRBJ2-3, with D possibly matching TRBD2 (6 bases). Germline loops: CDR1 LNHDA, CDR2 SQIVND (reference sequence). Trimming stripped 3 bases from V and 0 bases from J, with 10 bases between. This CDR3 region has 15 residues. CDR3 sequence (DNA): TGTGCCAGTAGTATGGGACGGGGGAGCACAGATACGCAGTATTTT. Its protein is CASSMGRGSTDTQYF.

CDR3 protein: CASGQLRGGADTQYF. In DNA form, the CDR3 reads TGTGCCAGCGGTCAGCTTAGGGGTGGGGCAGATACGCAGTATTTT. The genes are TRBV28 and TRBJ2-3; D possibly corresponds to TRBD1 (5 bases). V lost 8 bases to trimming and J lost 4 bases, with 19 bases between them. This CDR3 has 15 residues. CDR1 MDHEN and CDR2 SYDVKM come from the germline V gene.

The chain employs TRBV18 and TRBJ2-7, with 7 positions matching TRBD1. The V gene's germline CDR1 is KGHSH and CDR2 LQKENI. The length of the CDR3 is 14 residues. V lost 8 bases, J lost 0 bases, and 7 bases stayed unmatched. This CDR3 reads CASTYDRVSYEQYF. CDR3 sequence (DNA): TGTGCCAGCACTTACGACAGGGTCTCCTACGAGCAGTACTTC.

The J gene is TRBJ1-2, the V gene TRBV9, with D possibly being TRBD1 (6 bases). Germline CDR1 and CDR2: SGDLS and YYNGEE. Trimming took 4 bases from V and 2 from J, leaving 12 bases between them. This CDR3 has 14 amino acids. The CDR3 loop is CASSLGGVNYGYTF. The CDR3 nucleotides read TGTGCCAGCAGCTTAGGGGGGGTAAACTATGGCTACACCTTC.

The rearrangement links TRBV5-4 to TRBJ2-7; 7 bases line up with TRBD2. Germline values: CDR1 SGHNT, CDR2 YYREEE (reference sequence). The CDR3 is 15 amino acids. V lost 3 bases to trimming and J lost 6 bases; unmatched junction nucleotides: 12. The CDR3, as DNA: TGTGCCAGCAGCTCCGAGGTAGCGGGTGTAAGCGAGCAGTACTTC. This sequence encodes CASSSEVAGVSEQYF.

The J gene is TRBJ2-1, the V gene TRBV19; 7 bases map to TRBD2. Germline-derived CDR1 and CDR2 are LNHDA and SQIVND (reference sequence). The V segment lost 2 bases and the J segment 5 bases; nucleotides outside the gene matches: 0. The CDR3 has 13 amino acids. The CDR3 protein is CASSILADNEQFF. The CDR3, as DNA: TGTGCCAGTAGTATACTAGCGGACAATGAGCAGTTCTTC.

The chain combines TRBV7-8 with TRBJ2-1; 12 positions match TRBD2. Germline V gives CDR1 SGHVS, CDR2 FQNEAQ. After removal of 3 bases from V and 9 bases from J, the junction contained 15 bases not matched to a gene. This CDR3 is built from 18 residues. CDR3 loop: CASSFKGGLAGGFTEQFF. CDR3 sequence (DNA): TGTGCCAGCAGCTTTAAAGGGGGGCTAGCGGGAGGGTTTACTGAGCAGTTCTTC.

This chain uses TRBV7-2 with TRBJ2-7; the match to TRBD2 covers 7 bases. Trimming took 5 bases from V and 2 from J; bases not matched to a gene: 9. Germline V CDR1 and CDR2: SGHTA, FQGNSA. The CDR3 extends over 15 amino acids. The CDR3 nucleotides are TGTGCCAGCAGCGTCGGCGGGAGCACCCCCTACGAGCAGTACTTC. This translates into CASSVGGSTPYEQYF. The variable domain in full, with the rest retrieved from reference TRBV7-2 and TRBJ2-7, is GAGVSQSPSNKVTEKGKDVELRCDPISGHTALYWYRQSLGQGLEFLIYFQGNSAPDKSGLPSDRFSAERTGGSVSTLTIQRTQQEDSAVYLCASSVGGSTPYEQYFGPGTRLTVT.

CDR3 bases: TGTGCCACCAGCAGGGGGGGACTAGCGGGAGATCAAGGCGAGCAGTACTTC. This gives the protein CATSRGGLAGDQGEQYF. The V and J genes are TRBV15 and TRBJ2-7, with 14 positions matching TRBD2. Trimming removed 3 bases from V and 6 bases from J; junction bases left unmatched: 10. Germline CDR1 and CDR2: LNHNV and YYDKDF (reference sequence). CDR3 length: 17 amino acids.

This sequence joins TRBV5-1 and TRBJ1-4, with D unclear. Trimming cost V 4 bases and J 6 bases, with 10 bases left between them. The germline V gene has CDR1 SGHRS and CDR2 YFSETQ. The length of the CDR3 is 13 residues. The DNA of the CDR3 is TGCGCCAGCAGCGTCAGGCCTTATGAAAAACTGTTTTTT. The encoded protein is CASSVRPYEKLFF.

The V gene is TRBV30, the J gene TRBJ1-1, with D possibly matching TRBD1 (6 bases). V gave up 4 bases and J gave up 7 bases, with 16 bases separating them. The germline V gene encodes CDR1 GTSNPN and CDR2 SVGIG (reference sequence). This CDR3 comprises 13 residues. This chain's CDR3 is CAWNLQGRGEAFF. The CDR3 nucleotides are TGTGCCTGGAACCTACAGGGTAGAGGTGAAGCTTTCTTT.

This clone was recorded at least ten times. The same CDR3 is also encoded by other DNA sequences in this sample. The chain recombines TRBV19 with TRBJ2-2; no firm D call. Germline V CDR1 and CDR2: LNHDA, SQIVND (reference sequence). This CDR3 spans 13 amino acids. V lost 2 bases and J 7 bases, leaving 8 bases between the germline ends. The CDR3 region is CASSILRGGELFF. CDR3 DNA: TGTGCCAGTAGTATACTTCGAGGCGGGGAGCTGTTTTTT.

The chain carries TRBV25-1 and TRBJ2-7, with 10 bases fitting TRBD1. Germline loops: CDR1 MGHDK, CDR2 SYGVNS. The CDR3 loop spans 15 amino acids. V lost 6 bases to trimming and J lost 6 bases; unmatched junction nucleotides: 11. CDR3 coding DNA: TGTGCCAGCAGGGCAGACAGGGGGCGATCTTCCGAGCAGTACTTC. The encoded protein is CASRADRGRSSEQYF.